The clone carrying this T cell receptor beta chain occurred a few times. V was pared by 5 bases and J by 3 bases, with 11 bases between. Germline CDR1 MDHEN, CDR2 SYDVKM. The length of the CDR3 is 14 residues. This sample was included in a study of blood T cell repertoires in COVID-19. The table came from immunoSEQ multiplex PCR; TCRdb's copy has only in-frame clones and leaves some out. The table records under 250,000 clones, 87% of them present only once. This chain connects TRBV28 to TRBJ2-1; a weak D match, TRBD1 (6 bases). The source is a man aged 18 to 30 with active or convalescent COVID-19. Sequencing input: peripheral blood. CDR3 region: CASSNYRDYNEQFF. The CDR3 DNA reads TGTGCCAGCAGTAATTACAGGGACTACAATGAGCAGTTCTTC.